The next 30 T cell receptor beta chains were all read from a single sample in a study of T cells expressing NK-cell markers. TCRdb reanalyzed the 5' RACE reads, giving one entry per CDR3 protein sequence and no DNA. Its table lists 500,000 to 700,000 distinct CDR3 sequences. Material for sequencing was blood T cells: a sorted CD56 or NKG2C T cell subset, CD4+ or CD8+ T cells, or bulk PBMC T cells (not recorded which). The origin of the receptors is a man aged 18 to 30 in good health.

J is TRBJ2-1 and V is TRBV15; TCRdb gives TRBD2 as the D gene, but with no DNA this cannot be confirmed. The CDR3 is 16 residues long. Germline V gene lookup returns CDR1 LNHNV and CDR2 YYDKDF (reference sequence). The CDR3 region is CATSRDVAASGSAQFF.

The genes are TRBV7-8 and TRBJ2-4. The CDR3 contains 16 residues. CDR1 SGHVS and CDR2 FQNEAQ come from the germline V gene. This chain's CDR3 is CASSPSEILAKNIQYF.

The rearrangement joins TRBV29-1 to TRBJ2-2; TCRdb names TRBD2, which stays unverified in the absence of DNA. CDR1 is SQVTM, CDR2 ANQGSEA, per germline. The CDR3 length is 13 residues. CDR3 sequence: CSVELAETGELFF.

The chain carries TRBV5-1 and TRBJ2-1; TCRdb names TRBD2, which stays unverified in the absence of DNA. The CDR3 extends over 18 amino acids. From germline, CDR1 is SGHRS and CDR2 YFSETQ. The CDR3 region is CASSLASSWTSGSNEQFF.

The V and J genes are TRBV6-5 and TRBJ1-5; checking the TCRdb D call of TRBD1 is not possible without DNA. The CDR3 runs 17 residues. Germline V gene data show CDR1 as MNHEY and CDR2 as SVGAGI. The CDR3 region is CASGILSGHNSNQPQHF.

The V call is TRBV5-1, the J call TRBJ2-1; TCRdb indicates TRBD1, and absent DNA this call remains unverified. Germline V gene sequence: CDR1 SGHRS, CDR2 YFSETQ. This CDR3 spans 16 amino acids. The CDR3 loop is CASSPSQDNGLGEQFF.

CDR3 sequence reads: CASNYPGGTQYF. The J gene is TRBJ2-5, the V gene TRBV7-2; the TCRdb call, TRBD1, lacks DNA for checking. CDR3 length: 12 residues. Germline CDR1 and CDR2: SGHTA and FQGNSA.

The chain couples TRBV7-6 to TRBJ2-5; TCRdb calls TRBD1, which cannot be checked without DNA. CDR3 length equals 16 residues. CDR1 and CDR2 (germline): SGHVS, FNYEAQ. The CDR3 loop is CASSLPGQGALETQYF. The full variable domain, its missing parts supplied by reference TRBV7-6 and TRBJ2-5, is GAGVSQSPRYKVTKRGQDVALRCDPISGHVSLYWYRQALGQGPEFLTYFNYEAQQDKSGLPNDRFSAERPEGSISTLTIQRTEQRDSAMYRCASSLPGQGALETQYFGPGTRLLVL.

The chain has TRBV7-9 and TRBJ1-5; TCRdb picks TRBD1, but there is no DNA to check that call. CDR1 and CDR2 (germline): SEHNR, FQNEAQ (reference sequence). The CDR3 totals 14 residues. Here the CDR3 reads CASSDHDSDQPQHF. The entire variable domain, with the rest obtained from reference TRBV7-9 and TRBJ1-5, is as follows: DTGVSQNPRHKITKRGQNVTFRCDPISEHNRLYWYRQTLGQGPEFLTYFQNEAQLEKSRLLSDRFSAERPKGSFSTLEIQRTEQGDSAMYLCASSDHDSDQPQHFGDGTRLSIL.

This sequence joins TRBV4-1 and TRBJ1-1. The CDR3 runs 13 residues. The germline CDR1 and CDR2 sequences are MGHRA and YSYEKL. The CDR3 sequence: CASSQLGDTEAFF.

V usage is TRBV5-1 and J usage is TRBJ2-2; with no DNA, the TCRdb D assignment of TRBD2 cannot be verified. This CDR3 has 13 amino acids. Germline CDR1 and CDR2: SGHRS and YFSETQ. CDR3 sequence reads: CASSEDYTGELFF.

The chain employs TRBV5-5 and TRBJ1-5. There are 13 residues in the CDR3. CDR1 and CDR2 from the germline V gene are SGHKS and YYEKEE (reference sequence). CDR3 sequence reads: CASSPWSNQPQHF.

This chain's CDR3 is CASVLAGLNEQFF. This chain connects TRBV30 to TRBJ2-1; TCRdb indicates TRBD2, and absent DNA this call remains unverified. CDR3 length equals 13 residues. CDR1 and CDR2 from the germline V gene are GTSNPN and SVGIG (reference sequence).

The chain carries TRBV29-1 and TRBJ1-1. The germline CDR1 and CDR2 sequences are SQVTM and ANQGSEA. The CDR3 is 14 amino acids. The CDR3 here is CFILGDTMNTEAFF.

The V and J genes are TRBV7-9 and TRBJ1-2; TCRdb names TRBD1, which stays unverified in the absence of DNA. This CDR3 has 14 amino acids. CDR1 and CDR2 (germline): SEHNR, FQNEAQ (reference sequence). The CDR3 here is CASSAGTGGHGYTF.

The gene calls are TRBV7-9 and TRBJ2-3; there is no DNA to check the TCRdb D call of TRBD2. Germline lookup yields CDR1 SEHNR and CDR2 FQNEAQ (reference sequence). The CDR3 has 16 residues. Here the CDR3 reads CASSAGLAISTDTQYF. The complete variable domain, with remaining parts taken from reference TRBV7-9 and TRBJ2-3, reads DTGVSQNPRHKITKRGQNVTFRCDPISEHNRLYWYRQTLGQGPEFLTYFQNEAQLEKSRLLSDRFSAERPKGSFSTLEIQRTEQGDSAMYLCASSAGLAISTDTQYFGPGTRLTVL.

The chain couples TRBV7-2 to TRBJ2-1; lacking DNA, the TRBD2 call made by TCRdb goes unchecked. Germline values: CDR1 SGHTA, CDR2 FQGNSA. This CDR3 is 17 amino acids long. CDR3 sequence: CASSRVGGRPSKNEQFF.

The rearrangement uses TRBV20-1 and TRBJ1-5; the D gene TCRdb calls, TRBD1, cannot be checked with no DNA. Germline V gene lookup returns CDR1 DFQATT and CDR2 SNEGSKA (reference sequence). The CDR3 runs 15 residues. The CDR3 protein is CSARGQDYSNQPQHF.

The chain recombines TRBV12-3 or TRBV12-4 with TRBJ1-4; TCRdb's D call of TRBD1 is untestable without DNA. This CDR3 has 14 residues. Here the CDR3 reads CASQPRTDREKLFF.

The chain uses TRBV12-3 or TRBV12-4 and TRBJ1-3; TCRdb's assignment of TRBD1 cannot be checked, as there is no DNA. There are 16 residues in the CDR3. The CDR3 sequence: CASSSPGRPSGNTIYF.

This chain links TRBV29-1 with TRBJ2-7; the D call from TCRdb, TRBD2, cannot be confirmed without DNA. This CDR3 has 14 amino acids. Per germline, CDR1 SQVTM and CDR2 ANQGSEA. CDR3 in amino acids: CSVWGLAGSNEQYF.

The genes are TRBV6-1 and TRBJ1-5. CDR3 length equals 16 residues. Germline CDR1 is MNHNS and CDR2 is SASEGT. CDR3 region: CASSEEDSYSNQPQHF.

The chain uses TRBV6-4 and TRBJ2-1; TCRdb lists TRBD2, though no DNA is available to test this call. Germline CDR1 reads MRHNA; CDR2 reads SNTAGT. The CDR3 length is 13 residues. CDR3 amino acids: CASSVTSWDEQFF.

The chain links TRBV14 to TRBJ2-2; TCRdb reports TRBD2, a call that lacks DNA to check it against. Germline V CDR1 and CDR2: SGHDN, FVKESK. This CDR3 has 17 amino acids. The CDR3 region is CASSQEVAGVNTGELFF.

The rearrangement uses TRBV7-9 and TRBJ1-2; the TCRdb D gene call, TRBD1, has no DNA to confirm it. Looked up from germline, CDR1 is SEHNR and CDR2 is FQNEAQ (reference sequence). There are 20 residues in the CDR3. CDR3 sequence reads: CASSTTLPGQETTFNYGYTF.

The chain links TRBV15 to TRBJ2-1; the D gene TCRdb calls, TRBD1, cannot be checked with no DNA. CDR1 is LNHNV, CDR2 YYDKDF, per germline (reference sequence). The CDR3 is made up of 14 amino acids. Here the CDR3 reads CATSISRGPNEQFF.

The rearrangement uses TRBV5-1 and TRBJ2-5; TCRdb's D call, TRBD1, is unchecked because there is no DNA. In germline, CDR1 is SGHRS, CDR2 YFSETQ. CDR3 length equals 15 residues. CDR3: CASSSFPGHQGAQYF.

The CDR3 sequence: CASSLKGAGSYNEQFF. The chain joins TRBV7-9 to TRBJ2-1; checking the TCRdb D call of TRBD1 is not possible without DNA. Germline V gene sequence: CDR1 SEHNR, CDR2 FQNEAQ (reference sequence). The CDR3 is 16 amino acids.

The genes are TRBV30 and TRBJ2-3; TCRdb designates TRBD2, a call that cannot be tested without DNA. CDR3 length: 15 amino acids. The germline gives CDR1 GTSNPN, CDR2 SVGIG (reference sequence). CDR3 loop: CAGSLPGGPTDTQYF.

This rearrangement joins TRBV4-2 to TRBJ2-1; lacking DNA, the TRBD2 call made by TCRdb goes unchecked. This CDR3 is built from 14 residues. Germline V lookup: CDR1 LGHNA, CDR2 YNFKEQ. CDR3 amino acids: CASSQTGTNNEQFF.